The 13 T cell receptor beta chains presented below share a single source sample, sequenced in a study (dated by TCRdb to about 2015). Library method: 5' RACE. Instrument used: Illumina MiSeq. In-frame beta chains were kept once TCRdb had trimmed the public reads at Q25 with fastp and called clones with MiXCR. Each entry merges the rows of one CDR3 protein and shows their most common DNA and genes. The sample profile shows roughly 46,000 distinct CDR3 sequences; around 26% of them were found once. The ten largest clones add up to about 2.2% of the sample. The sequenced sample was naive CD4+ T cells sorted from blood. The sample's cell subset or site, from its label and the paper: naive CD4+ T cells, CD4+CD45RA+CD25-. The receptor source for this set is a female donor with breast cancer.

About this clonotype itself: Just one base apart from a much larger clone, this may be a read error. The chain recombines TRBV5-6 with TRBJ2-1, with a possible D match to TRBD2 (5 bases). Germline V gene sequence: CDR1 SGHDT, CDR2 YYEEEE. This CDR3 region has 15 residues. With 3 bases removed from V and 4 bases from J, the gap between germline ends came to 14 bases. Here the CDR3 reads CASSSGTTPYNEQFF. CDR3 DNA: TGTGCCAGCAGCTCGGGAACTACCCCATACAATGAGCAGTTCTTC.

The chain carries TRBV4-1 and TRBJ2-7; TRBD1 aligns across 9 bases. The junction had 3 bases not matched to a gene; V was cut back by 0 bases and J by 6 bases. Germline CDR1 MGHRA, CDR2 YSYEKL. There are 14 residues in the CDR3. The CDR3 nucleotides read TGCGCCAGCAGCCAAGAGGACAGGGGAGGCGAGCAGTACTTC. Protein: CASSQEDRGGEQYF.

In this sample, this clonotype turned up a few times. The rearrangement joins TRBV4-1 to TRBJ2-5; 7 bases agree with TRBD2. There are 17 residues in the CDR3. Germline CDR1 MGHRA, CDR2 YSYEKL. V lost 6 bases, J lost 0 bases, and 13 bases stayed unmatched. The CDR3 loop is CASRPFLLAWDQETQYF. The CDR3 DNA reads as TGCGCCAGCAGGCCCTTTTTACTAGCGTGGGACCAAGAGACCCAGTACTTC.

The V and J genes are TRBV3-1 and TRBJ1-1, with TRBD1 matching over 8 bases. The CDR3 length is 14 residues. With V trimmed by 1 base and J by 4 bases, 2 bases remained unmatched. Germline-derived CDR1 and CDR2 are LGHDT and YNNKEL (reference sequence). Written as DNA, the CDR3 is TGTGCCAGCAGCCAAGGGGACAGGTCCACTGAAGCTTTCTTT. Its protein product is CASSQGDRSTEAFF.

The rearrangement uses TRBV20-1 and TRBJ2-3, with D possibly matching TRBD2 (5 bases). The CDR3 is 13 amino acids. V was pared by 5 bases and J by 8 bases, with 17 bases between. Germline V CDR1 and CDR2: DFQATT, SNEGSKA (reference sequence). The CDR3 DNA follows: TGCAGTGCTTTAGCCACTAGGTCAGGTACGCAGTATTTT. Its protein is CSALATRSGTQYF.

The J gene is TRBJ2-5, the V gene TRBV29-1; a possible D gene is TRBD1 (6 bases). Trimming stripped 5 bases from V and 5 bases from J, with 12 bases between. The CDR3 runs to 12 residues. Germline V gene lookup returns CDR1 SQVTM and CDR2 ANQGSEA. The DNA for the CDR3 is TGCAGCGTTTACACAGGGTCGGAGACCCAGTACTTC. This sequence encodes CSVYTGSETQYF.

This clonotype was observed a few times. This rearrangement joins TRBV12-3 or TRBV12-4 to TRBJ2-3, with 10 bases that match TRBD1. This CDR3 has 15 amino acids. V lost 5 bases, J lost 4 bases, and 6 bases stayed unmatched. The CDR3 sequence is CASSTGGQGADTQYF. The CDR3 DNA follows: TGTGCCAGCAGTACCGGTGGACAGGGGGCAGATACGCAGTATTTT.

The chain employs TRBV20-1 and TRBJ1-5, with D unresolved. This CDR3 has 13 amino acids. Trimming removed 3 bases from V and 1 base from J, with 7 bases in between. CDR1 DFQATT and CDR2 SNEGSKA come from the germline V gene (reference sequence). CDR3 nucleotides: TGCAGTGCTAGTGGCCTGAGCAATCAGCCCCAGCATTTT. Translating it yields CSASGLSNQPQHF.

CDR3 region: CASSNSGGAGETQYF. CDR3 in DNA: TGTGCCAGCAGTAACAGCGGGGGGGCCGGGGAGACCCAGTACTTC. The rearrangement joins TRBV27 to TRBJ2-5, with 10 positions matching TRBD2. With V trimmed by 5 bases and J by 5 bases, 8 bases remained unmatched. The CDR3 totals 15 residues. The germline gives CDR1 MNHEY, CDR2 SMNVEV (reference sequence).

A note on this clonotype: The junction shows a germline mismatch at one end, possibly a read error. The V gene is TRBV4-1, the J gene TRBJ1-4, with a possible D match to TRBD1 (5 bases). The germline gives CDR1 MGHRA, CDR2 YSYEKL. The CDR3 is 15 residues long. In DNA form, the CDR3 reads TGCGCCGGCAGCCTCATCGTCAGGGATCGGGAAAAACTGTTTTTT. Translation gives CAGSLIVRDREKLFF.

The genes are TRBV28 and TRBJ1-1; D might be TRBD1 (6 bases). V was pared by 5 bases and J by 5 bases, with 9 bases between. The CDR3 loop spans 12 amino acids. Germline loops: CDR1 MDHEN, CDR2 SYDVKM. In DNA, the CDR3 is TGTGCCAGCAGTCAGCAGGGGACTGAAGCTTTCTTT. Its protein is CASSQQGTEAFF.

V is TRBV18 and J is TRBJ1-1; D ambiguous. The germline V gene encodes CDR1 KGHSH and CDR2 LQKENI. V shed 2 bases and J shed 6 bases, with 16 bases lying between them. The CDR3 contains 15 residues. CDR3 in amino acids: CASSPNGVGFSEAFF. The CDR3 nucleotides are TGTGCCAGCTCACCAAACGGGGTTGGGTTCTCTGAAGCTTTCTTT.

The chain links TRBV7-2 to TRBJ2-1, with D possibly TRBD1 on 5 matching bases. V lost 1 base and J 10 bases, leaving 17 bases between the germline ends. Germline CDR1 and CDR2: SGHTA and FQGNSA. The CDR3 sequence is 15 residues long. Here the CDR3 reads CASSLDGPKGREQFF. The CDR3 DNA follows: TGTGCCAGCAGCTTAGACGGTCCAAAGGGGCGAGAGCAGTTCTTC.